These 22 T cell receptor beta chains came from one sample sequenced in a study of human T cells and chemical hapten exposure. Time point defined: patch test 2, 6 weeks after DPC sensitization. Sample treatment: therapeutic diphenylcyclopropenone sensitization with weekly scalp DPC. TCRdb called the RACE reads again in MiXCR, with one record for every CDR3 protein. Seen here are about 70,000 distinct CDR3 sequences, 8.5% observed once, and the top ten hold around 3.3%. This specimen consisted of whole blood, obtained in connection with sensitization to the hapten diphenylcyclopropenone (DPC). Every receptor here comes from a woman between 50 and 59 years old with alopecia areata. Some clones in this sample may be carry-over from other donors' samples.

The V gene is TRBV11-3, the J gene TRBJ2-1; D is uncertain. The CDR3 sequence is 13 residues long. The V gene lost 5 bases and the J gene lost 5 bases, with 10 bases spanning the gap. Germline CDR1 and CDR2: SGHNT and YENEEA. The CDR3 region is CASSIPPHNEQFF. The CDR3 region has the DNA TGTGCCAGCAGCATCCCCCCCCACAATGAGCAGTTCTTC.

This clonotype was observed a handful of times. The chain couples TRBV4-2 to TRBJ1-2; D is perhaps TRBD1 (6 bases). Per germline, CDR1 LGHNA and CDR2 YNFKEQ. Trimming left V 0 bases short and J 2 bases short, with 7 bases between. This CDR3 contains 14 residues. CDR3 amino acids: CASSQDDRNYGYTF. CDR3 DNA: TGTGCCAGCAGCCAAGATGACAGGAACTATGGCTACACCTTC.

The V call is TRBV29-1, the J call TRBJ2-3, with D maybe TRBD1 (5 bases). CDR1 is SQVTM, CDR2 ANQGSEA, per germline. Deletions cut 6 bases from V and 4 bases from J, with 11 bases between. The CDR3 has 12 residues. The CDR3 spells CSVRALADTQYF. In nucleotides, the CDR3 is TGCAGCGTCAGGGCCTTAGCAGATACGCAGTATTTT.

The genes are TRBV20-1 and TRBJ2-5; weak D call: TRBD2 (5 bases). This CDR3 has 17 residues. Per the germline V gene, CDR1 is DFQATT and CDR2 is SNEGSKA (reference sequence). The V and J ends lost 3 bases and 4 bases respectively, with 24 bases between them. In nucleotides, the CDR3 is TGCAGTGCTAGTGCTTCCGGTGCAGGACTCCTGCGAGAGACCCAGTACTTC. Amino acids: CSASASGAGLLRETQYF.

The chain combines TRBV19 with TRBJ1-1, with 8 bases identical to TRBD1. This CDR3 comprises 15 residues. The V and J ends lost 7 bases and 3 bases, in that order; junction bases with no gene match: 10. CDR1 is LNHDA and CDR2 is SQIVND in the germline V gene (reference sequence). The DNA for the CDR3 is TGTGCCAGTAAGCCCAGGGGGCCGGGGTACACTGAAGCTTTCTTT. Protein product: CASKPRGPGYTEAFF.

This clonotype turned up a few times. This sequence joins TRBV18 and TRBJ2-1, with 7 bases lining up with TRBD2. The CDR3 extends over 15 amino acids. CDR1 and CDR2 from the germline V gene are KGHSH and LQKENI. The V gene end was trimmed by 10 bases and the J gene end by 5 bases; junction bases not matched to a gene: 14. Written as DNA, the CDR3 is TGTGCCACCAACATCCAGGCGGGAGCCCACAATGAGCAGTTCTTC. This encodes CATNIQAGAHNEQFF.

Only a few counts were recorded for this clonotype. The chain recombines TRBV5-1 with TRBJ2-3, with a tentative D call TRBD2 (5 bases). Germline CDR1 reads SGHRS; CDR2 reads YFSETQ. The V end was cut by 4 bases, the J end by 2 bases, with 8 bases between. This CDR3 has 13 amino acids. The CDR3 spells CASSGGITDTQYF. CDR3 DNA: TGCGCCAGCAGCGGAGGTATCACAGATACGCAGTATTTT. Based on the CDR3 plus reference TRBV5-1 and TRBJ2-3, the full variable domain is KAGVTQTPRYLIKTRGQQVTLSCSPISGHRSVSWYQQTPGQGLQFLFEYFSETQRNKGNFPGRFSGRQFSNSRSEMNVSTLELGDSALYLCASSGGITDTQYFGPGTRLTVL.

V usage is TRBV5-6 and J usage is TRBJ2-1; D is ambiguous. Deletions cut 7 bases from V and 8 bases from J, with 10 bases between. The CDR3 is 11 residues long. Germline CDR1 SGHDT, CDR2 YYEEEE. Here the CDR3 DNA reads TGTGCCAGCGGCGCTAGTGATGAGCAGTTCTTC. Protein: CASGASDEQFF.

This clonotype was detected many times. This rearrangement joins TRBV7-2 to TRBJ2-7, with TRBD2 matching 9 bases. Per the germline V gene, CDR1 is SGHTA and CDR2 is FQGNSA. V gave up 5 bases and J gave up 0 bases; unmatched junction bases: 14. The CDR3 loop spans 18 amino acids. The CDR3 loop reads CASSLQGGLAKSSYEQYF. CDR3 nucleotide sequence: TGTGCCAGCAGCCTCCAGGGAGGACTAGCGAAAAGCTCCTACGAGCAGTACTTC.

In its sample, this clonotype was seen many times. V is TRBV19 and J is TRBJ2-1, with 7 positions matching TRBD2. J gave up 0 bases and V 5 bases, and 7 bases lay outside the gene matches. The CDR3 consists of 16 residues. The germline gives CDR1 LNHDA, CDR2 SQIVND (reference sequence). CDR3 in DNA: TGTGCCAGTAGTTTAACTAGCGCTTCCTCCTACAATGAGCAGTTCTTC. Protein: CASSLTSASSYNEQFF.

This clonotype was observed many times. This chain connects TRBV20-1 to TRBJ1-4; D is unclear. The CDR3 has 13 amino acids. Trimming took off 6 bases at V and 0 bases at J, with 8 bases between the two ends. From germline, CDR1 is DFQATT and CDR2 SNEGSKA (reference sequence). The CDR3 spells CSAPLTTNEKLFF. For the CDR3, the DNA is TGCAGTGCCCCCTTGACAACTAATGAAAAACTGTTTTTT.

This clonotype has at least ten counts. The chain is built from TRBV11-2 and TRBJ1-1; D gene ambiguous. Germline loops: CDR1 SGHAT, CDR2 FQNNGV. The CDR3 length is 13 residues. With 0 bases removed from V and 6 bases from J, the gap between germline ends came to 8 bases. CDR3 DNA: TGTGCCAGCAGCTTAGATCCAGGTCCTGAAGCTTTCTTT. It yields the protein CASSLDPGPEAFF.

The table lists this clonotype with many counts. The rearrangement joins TRBV7-9 to TRBJ2-3, with TRBD2 matching 13 bases. The CDR3 has 18 amino acids. Per germline, CDR1 SEHNR and CDR2 FQNEAQ (reference sequence). The trim removed 5 bases at V and 5 bases at J, leaving 13 bases unmatched. The CDR3, as DNA: TGTGCCAGCAGCCCCCGAGGGGGACTAGCGGGGCAAGGAGATACGCAGTATTTT. As protein: CASSPRGGLAGQGDTQYF.

The sample holds a few counts of this clonotype. This chain connects TRBV6-5 to TRBJ2-1; the match to TRBD2 covers 9 bases. The V gene end was trimmed by 2 bases and the J gene end by 10 bases; junction bases not matched to a gene: 9. Germline CDR1 reads MNHEY; CDR2 reads SVGAGI. CDR3 length equals 15 residues. CDR3 region: CASSYRPSGNGEQFF. CDR3 nucleotides: TGTGCCAGCAGTTACCGGCCTAGCGGGAATGGGGAGCAGTTCTTC.

This clonotype turned up a few times. The chain employs TRBV6-2 or TRBV6-3 and TRBJ1-2; D gene unclear. CDR3 size: 13 residues. Germline assignment: CDR1 MNHEY and CDR2 SVGEGT. Trimming stripped 5 bases from V and 10 bases from J, with 17 bases between. The CDR3 sequence: CASSPPPAAFYTF. The CDR3 nucleotides read TGTGCCAGCAGTCCCCCTCCTGCGGCCTTCTACACCTTC.

The chain couples TRBV5-1 to TRBJ2-7, with D unresolved. The J call is uncertain, as TRBJ2-1 better fits the DNA end. The CDR3 contains 12 residues. Germline-derived CDR1 and CDR2 are SGHRS and YFSETQ. The CDR3 DNA sequence: TGCGCCAGCAGCTTGGAGGGCTACGAGCAGTTCTTC. This gives the protein CASSLEGYEQFF.

The chain has TRBV7-2 and TRBJ2-3; 8 bases are a match to TRBD1. The CDR3 has 19 residues. The germline V gene has CDR1 SGHTA and CDR2 FQGNSA. V gave up 0 bases and J gave up 4 bases; unmatched junction bases: 15. Here the CDR3 reads CASSLAGGLQGARADTQYF. The CDR3 DNA sequence: TGTGCCAGCAGCTTAGCCGGGGGACTGCAGGGGGCCAGGGCAGATACGCAGTATTTT.

This clonotype was observed at least ten times. The J gene is TRBJ1-1, the V gene TRBV5-1; D ambiguous. V lost 0 bases to trimming and J lost 0 bases, with 6 bases between them. This CDR3 is built from 14 residues. From germline, CDR1 is SGHRS and CDR2 YFSETQ. The CDR3 sequence: CASSLEVMNTEAFF. The CDR3 DNA sequence: TGCGCCAGCAGCTTGGAAGTTATGAACACTGAAGCTTTCTTT.

This clonotype was counted at least ten times. V usage is TRBV4-2 and J usage is TRBJ1-3; 9 bases are shared with TRBD1. The germline V gene has CDR1 LGHNA and CDR2 YNFKEQ. With 2 bases clipped from V and 4 bases from J, the junction kept 3 bases outside the gene matches. The CDR3 sequence is 15 residues long. The chain's CDR3 is CASSQRDRVGNTIYF. DNA for the CDR3: TGTGCCAGCAGCCAAAGGGACAGGGTCGGAAACACCATATATTTT.

This clonotype came up many times. V gene TRBV14 combines with J gene TRBJ1-6; unclear D gene. Per the germline V gene, CDR1 is SGHDN and CDR2 is FVKESK. The CDR3 extends over 18 amino acids. Trimming shortened V by 3 bases and J by 7 bases, and 22 bases separated the two germline ends. The CDR3 here is CASSHHYGRPKGNSPLHF. In nucleotides, the CDR3 is TGTGCCAGCAGCCACCACTATGGCCGACCAAAAGGGAATTCACCCCTCCACTTT.

V and J are TRBV5-5 and TRBJ1-1; 8 bases agree with TRBD1. Germline trimming cut 0 bases from V and 4 bases from J; bases unmatched to any gene: 8. CDR1 and CDR2 (germline): SGHKS, YYEKEE (reference sequence). There are 16 residues in the CDR3. The CDR3 sequence: CASSLASGQGSTEAFF. The CDR3 DNA reads as TGTGCCAGCAGCTTGGCTTCAGGACAGGGTTCCACTGAAGCTTTCTTT.

This clonotype was seen many times. The chain carries TRBV18 and TRBJ2-3; D unresolved. Germline lookup yields CDR1 KGHSH and CDR2 LQKENI. The CDR3 consists of 13 residues. V shed 8 bases and J shed 0 bases, with 9 bases lying between them. The CDR3 spells CASSLRSTDTQYF. The CDR3 DNA is TGTGCCAGCAGTTTAAGGAGCACAGATACGCAGTATTTT.